This entry lists 21 T cell receptor beta chains sequenced from one sample in a study of CD8+ T cells in alopecia areata. The authors extracted RNA and reverse transcribed it into cDNA as the sequencing template. Some clones are missing from TCRdb's copy, which holds only in-frame ones; the method was immunoSEQ multiplex PCR. The repertoire yields roughly 260,000 clones, none seen only once; the top ten contain roughly 1.2%. Cell sorting was performed on pooled cutaneous lymph node cells with CD4, CD8alpha, NKG2D, NKG2ACE and other markers. Sequenced material: CD4+ T cells sorted from a lymph node. The receptors were sampled from a C3H/HeJ mouse with alopecia areata. These mice share the MHC haplotype H2-k.

In its sample, this clone was seen a few times. With a much larger clone just one base away, this may be a read error. Mouse germline and gene names are used. The observed sequence ends 4 residues before the CDR3 terminus, with the missing tail filled in from the germline J gene. The chain employs TRBV19 and TRBJ2-1; 7 nucleotides match TRBD1. CDR3 size: 14 residues. With V trimmed by 4 bases and J by 1 base, 2 bases remained unmatched. The germline gives CDR1 FNHDT, CDR2 SITEND (reference sequence). The CDR3 bases that were read are TGTGCCAGCAGTGCGACAGGGAACTATGCT. It specifies CASSATGNYA. The full CDR3 protein is CASSATGNYAEQFF.

This clone was seen a few times. Mouse gene names and germline throughout. Read coverage stops 4 residues before the CDR3 terminus; the germline J gene supplies the remainder. The sample has other DNA sequences that encode this CDR3 too. The chain carries TRBV13-3 and TRBJ2-2, with 7 nucleotides matching TRBD1. This CDR3 has 13 residues. Germline values: CDR1 NNHDY, CDR2 SYVADS. V dropped 5 bases and J dropped 3; count of bases not matched to a gene: 1. The CDR3 DNA, read in part, is TGTGCCAGCAGAACAGGGGACACCGGG. This encodes CASRTGDTG. The full-length CDR3 reads as CASRTGDTGQLYF.

This clone was counted between two and nine times. Mouse names are used for the genes. With the read ending 4 residues before the CDR3 end, the germline J gene is used to fill in that end. The rearrangement joins TRBV13-1 to TRBJ2-7, with 8 positions matching TRBD1. The CDR3 loop spans 14 amino acids. V shed 2 bases, J shed 0 bases, and the junction held 1 base outside the gene matches. The germline V gene has CDR1 NSHNY and CDR2 SYGAGN. CDR3 DNA, as far as it was read: TGTGCCAGCAGTGACCAGGGGGCCTCCTAT. As protein: CASSDQGASY. The full-length CDR3 reads as CASSDQGASYEQYF.

A word on this clone: Each gene name is a mouse one. The read is 4 residues too short to cover the CDR3 end, so that end is filled in from the germline J gene. Other DNA sequences in the sample encode the same CDR3. The rearrangement joins TRBV1 to TRBJ2-7; 7 bases align to TRBD1. Germline-derived CDR1 and CDR2 are NSQYPW and LRSPGD (reference sequence). CDR3 size: 13 residues. The CDR3 loop is CTCSARGFYEQYF. Partial CDR3 DNA: TGCACCTGCAGTGCCAGGGGGTTTTAT.

On this clone: Gene names and germline refer to mouse. The CDR3 end lies 3 residues beyond the end of the read and is filled in from the germline J gene. The same CDR3 also results from other DNA sequences found in this sample. The rearrangement links TRBV1 to TRBJ1-6; tentative D call: TRBD1 (6 bases). TRBJ1-6 is an open reading frame, and its role is uncertain. Germline-derived CDR1 and CDR2 are NSQYPW and LRSPGD (reference sequence). CDR3 length: 14 amino acids. V lost 0 bases to trimming and J lost 7 bases, with 7 bases between them. Partial CDR3 DNA: TGCACCTGCAGTGCAGATCAGGGGAATTCGCCC. Translation gives CTCSADQGNSP. The whole CDR3 is CTCSADQGNSPLYF.

This clone was picked up a small number of times. The gene names given are mouse names. The read is 4 residues too short to cover the CDR3 end, so that end is filled in from the germline J gene. The chain uses TRBV5 and TRBJ2-3, with TRBD1 identical over 8 bases. J gave up 3 bases and V 5 bases, and 7 bases lay outside the gene matches. There are 15 residues in the CDR3. Germline values: CDR1 LGHNA, CDR2 YNLKQL (reference sequence). The sequenced part of the CDR3 DNA is TGTGCCAGCAGCTCCAGGGGGCTGGGGGCAGAA. Protein: CASSSRGLGAE. The complete CDR3 reads CASSSRGLGAETLYF.

This clone was seen at least ten times. Gene and germline names: mouse. The CDR3 end falls 3 residues outside the read, so it is completed with the germline J gene. Other DNA sequences in the same sample also yield this CDR3. The chain employs TRBV5 and TRBJ1-6; TRBD1 might be the D (5 bases). TRBJ1-6 carries the ORF label, with uncertain function. This CDR3 comprises 15 residues. Trimming cost V 2 bases and J 0 bases, with 5 bases left between them. Germline-derived CDR1 and CDR2 are LGHNA and YNLKQL (reference sequence). The covered CDR3 bases are TGTGCCAGCAGCCAACAGGGTTCCTATAATTCGCCC. It is translated as CASSQQGSYNSP. The whole CDR3 is CASSQQGSYNSPLYF.

This clone was seen more than once but under ten times. Genes and germline come from the mouse. The CDR3 end falls 3 residues outside the read, so it is completed with the germline J gene. The chain employs TRBV19 and TRBJ1-6, with D tentatively TRBD1 (5 bases). TRBJ1-6 is designated an ORF whose function remains uncertain. Germline V gene data show CDR1 as FNHDT and CDR2 as SITEND (reference sequence). This CDR3 comprises 13 residues. Trimming removed 3 bases from V and 4 bases from J, with 5 bases in between. The CDR3 reads CASSKGYNSPLYF. Incomplete CDR3 DNA: TGTGCCAGCAGTAAGGGGTATAATTCGCCC.

As regards this clone: Mouse gene names and germline throughout. The read terminates 4 residues before the CDR3 end, so the remaining end is supplied by the germline J gene. The chain combines TRBV13-3 with TRBJ2-3; maybe TRBD1 (5 bases). The V end lost 4 bases, the J end lost 4 bases, and 7 bases lay between the germline ends. This CDR3 has 12 residues. Germline CDR1 NNHDY, CDR2 SYVADS. CDR3 sequence reads: CASSRQPETLYF. The CDR3 DNA, read in part, is TGTGCCAGCAGTCGACAGCCAGAA.

Only a few counts were recorded for this clone. Gene names follow the mouse nomenclature. The CDR3 DNA, read in part, is TGTGCCAGCAGTGACAGATATTCGCCC. Translated: CASSDRYSP. The entire CDR3 is CASSDRYSPLYF. The chain uses TRBV13-3 and TRBJ1-6; the D is unclear. The CDR3 end is not reached by the read, which stops 3 residues before it; the germline J gene fills it in. TRBJ1-6 is annotated as an ORF whose role is uncertain. CDR1 and CDR2 from the germline V gene are NNHDY and SYVADS. The CDR3 spans 12 residues. Trimming pared 2 bases from V and 8 bases from J, leaving 5 bases between.

This clone showed up just a few times. Mouse names are used for the genes. The CDR3 loop reads CASSRSGTGDAEQFF. Incomplete CDR3 DNA: TGTGCTAGCAGTAGATCCGGGACAGGGGATGCT. V is TRBV17 and J is TRBJ2-1, with 10 bases that match TRBD1. The DNA ends 4 residues before the CDR3 does, and the rest of the CDR3 is filled in from the germline J gene. CDR3 length: 15 residues. CDR1 is MNHDT, CDR2 YYDKIL, per germline. Trimming took 2 bases from V and 5 from J; bases not matched to a gene: 3.

Remarks on this clone: Gene names follow the mouse nomenclature. The sequence runs out 4 residues before the end of the CDR3; the remainder is reconstructed from the germline J gene. This chain connects TRBV13-1 to TRBJ2-3, with 9 bases matching TRBD2. This CDR3 spans 16 amino acids. Germline V gene sequence: CDR1 NSHNY, CDR2 SYGAGN. Trimming cost V 1 base and J 1 base; bases outside gene matches: 4. The CDR3 loop is CASSDTGGRRAETLYF. The sequenced part of the CDR3 DNA is TGTGCCAGCAGTGATACTGGGGGGCGGCGTGCAGAA.

In regard to this clone: These gene names are mouse names. The CDR3 end is not reached by the read, which stops 4 residues before it; the germline J gene fills it in. The chain uses TRBV17 and TRBJ2-1; a possible D gene is TRBD1 (5 bases). Germline V gene data show CDR1 as MNHDT and CDR2 as YYDKIL. The CDR3 length is 13 residues. Trimming pared 2 bases from V and 5 bases from J, leaving 7 bases between. This CDR3 is CASSRQGNAEQFF. The part of the CDR3 DNA that was read is TGTGCTAGCAGTAGACAGGGAAATGCT.

On this clone itself: Gene names follow the mouse nomenclature. The read comes to an end 4 residues before the CDR3 does, leaving the germline J gene to fill in the end. In the same sample, other DNA sequences code for this CDR3. The V call is TRBV19, the J call TRBJ2-3, with 9 nucleotides matching TRBD2. The CDR3 is 15 residues long. V gave up 2 bases and J gave up 1 base; unmatched junction bases: 2. From germline, CDR1 is FNHDT and CDR2 SITEND (reference sequence). The sequenced part of the CDR3 DNA is TGTGCCAGCAGTATCTCTGGGGGGGGTGCAGAA. The encoded protein is CASSISGGGAE. The whole CDR3 sequence is CASSISGGGAETLYF.

This clone was picked up a small number of times. Gene names and germline match the mouse. The read ends 4 residues early relative to the CDR3; the germline J gene fills the gap. This chain links TRBV19 with TRBJ1-1; D not resolved. The CDR3 has 11 residues. Germline V gives CDR1 FNHDT, CDR2 SITEND (reference sequence). The CDR3 DNA, read in part, is TGTGCCAGCAGTATGTCCAGA. Residues: CASSMSR. The full CDR3 is CASSMSREVFF.

Concerning this clone itself: Gene and germline names: mouse. The read comes to an end 4 residues before the CDR3 does, leaving the germline J gene to fill in the end. Other nucleotide sequences from this sample produce the same CDR3. V and J are TRBV19 and TRBJ2-7; 7 bases fit TRBD1. Germline CDR1 FNHDT, CDR2 SITEND (reference sequence). The CDR3 has 14 residues. Germline trimming cut 5 bases from V and 0 bases from J; bases unmatched to any gene: 5. CDR3 bases read: TGTGCCAGCAGCCGGGGACAGTCCTCCTAT. This encodes CASSRGQSSY. The complete CDR3 reads CASSRGQSSYEQYF.

This clone was observed a handful of times. These gene names are mouse names. The read stops 4 residues short of the end of the CDR3; the missing end is completed from the germline J gene. Other DNA sequences in this specimen translate into the identical CDR3. The rearrangement links TRBV5 to TRBJ2-5, with D perhaps TRBD2 (6 bases). Germline V gene lookup returns CDR1 LGHNA and CDR2 YNLKQL (reference sequence). This CDR3 is built from 14 residues. The V end was cut by 1 base, the J end by 2 bases, with 7 bases between. Partial CDR3 DNA: TGTGCCAGCAGCCAAGGGGGGGTCCAAGAC. This codes for CASSQGGVQD. The full CDR3 reads CASSQGGVQDTQYF.

About this clone: Gene names denote mouse genes. The DNA ends 4 residues before the CDR3 does, and the rest of the CDR3 is filled in from the germline J gene. V and J are TRBV31 and TRBJ2-1, with D perhaps TRBD1 (5 bases). Germline V gene data show CDR1 as GKSSPN and CDR2 as SITVG. The CDR3 length is 13 residues. Trimming left V 0 bases short and J 3 bases short, with 6 bases between. The DNA read from the CDR3 is TGTGCCTGGAGTCTCGACAGCTATGCT. It codes for CAWSLDSYA. The entire CDR3 reads CAWSLDSYAEQFF.

This clone has only a few counts. The gene names here belong to mouse. The read terminates 4 residues ahead of where the CDR3 ends, so the germline J gene completes it. Other DNA sequences within the sample encode an identical CDR3. The rearrangement links TRBV13-2 to TRBJ2-7, with TRBD2 identical over 8 bases. CDR1 is NNHNN and CDR2 is SYGAGS in the germline V gene (reference sequence). The CDR3 loop spans 13 amino acids. The sequenced part of the CDR3 DNA is TGTGCCAGCGGTGATATGGGGGGGTAT. Protein product: CASGDMGGY. The full CDR3 sequence reads CASGDMGGYEQYF.

This clone was counted only a few times. Gene names and germline refer to mouse. The read comes to an end 4 residues before the CDR3 does, leaving the germline J gene to fill in the end. Other DNA sequences in this sample translate to the same CDR3. This chain connects TRBV5 to TRBJ2-2; 10 bases fit TRBD2. The junction had 3 bases not matched to a gene; V was cut back by 4 bases and J by 1 base. CDR3 length: 16 amino acids. CDR1 is LGHNA and CDR2 is YNLKQL in the germline V gene (reference sequence). The CDR3 reads CASSPRLGGNTGQLYF. The sequenced CDR3 bases are TGTGCCAGCAGCCCCCGACTGGGGGGAAACACCGGG.

In this sample, this clone turned up a few times. The listed genes are named as in mouse. The read finishes 4 residues shy of the CDR3 end, and the germline J gene is used to complete it. This chain connects TRBV5 to TRBJ2-1; 11 bases line up with TRBD2. Germline CDR1 reads LGHNA; CDR2 reads YNLKQL (reference sequence). Trimming took 3 bases from V and 4 from J; bases not matched to a gene: 2. The CDR3 extends over 15 amino acids. The CDR3 reads CASSHGLGGYAEQFF. The sequenced CDR3 bases are TGTGCCAGCAGCCACGGACTGGGGGGATATGCT.